These 30 T cell receptor beta chains share one sample of origin, sequenced in a study of T cells in Graves' hyperthyroidism and ophthalmopathy. RNA transcripts yielded amplified TCR beta CDR3 regions. RT-PCR in the first round (using the HTBI primer set) targeted the TCR CDR3. TCRdb re-called the multiplex PCR reads with MiXCR, one entry per CDR3 protein. Of approximately 630,000 distinct CDR3 sequences listed, 15% to 20% are singletons. Sequenced: blood. The receptors originated from a woman in her thirties with Graves' hyperthyroidism.

This clonotype was observed at least ten times. The CDR3 bases are TGCAGTGGTGTCTTGGCCCCTCGCACAGATACGCAGTATTTT. Protein sequence: CSGVLAPRTDTQYF. The chain uses TRBV20-1 and TRBJ2-3; no reliable D call. Germline-derived CDR1 and CDR2 are DFQATT and SNEGSKA (reference sequence). Trimming removed 7 bases at V and 1 base at J, with 15 bases between. The CDR3 is made up of 14 amino acids.

The rearrangement uses TRBV9 and TRBJ2-3; D is perhaps TRBD2 (5 bases). Trimming left V 0 bases short and J 1 base short, with 12 bases between. Germline CDR1 SGDLS, CDR2 YYNGEE. The CDR3 runs 16 residues. The CDR3 DNA reads as TGTGCCAGCAGCGTAGGGGTGGGAGAGGGCACAGATACGCAGTATTTT. It specifies CASSVGVGEGTDTQYF.

This clonotype showed up many times. The V call is TRBV28, the J call TRBJ1-2; 8 nucleotides line up with TRBD1. CDR3 size: 13 residues. J gave up 7 bases and V 7 bases, and 8 bases lay outside the gene matches. From germline, CDR1 is MDHEN and CDR2 SYDVKM. CDR3 coding DNA: TGTGCCAGCACGACAGGGGACGGTTTTGGCTACACCTTC. Translating gives CASTTGDGFGYTF.

V gene TRBV12-3 or TRBV12-4 combines with J gene TRBJ2-6, with 9 bases identical to TRBD1. CDR3 length equals 20 residues. V lost 3 bases, J lost 1 base, and 13 bases stayed unmatched. The CDR3 here is CASSLSHRGLLLSGANVLTF. CDR3 nucleotide sequence: TGTGCCAGCAGTTTGTCTCACAGGGGGCTCCTCCTTTCTGGGGCCAACGTCCTGACTTTC.

This clonotype was recorded at least ten times. The chain links TRBV18 to TRBJ1-1; D is possibly TRBD1 (5 bases). Germline assignment: CDR1 KGHSH and CDR2 LQKENI. V was pared by 0 bases and J by 5 bases, with 13 bases between. The length of the CDR3 is 15 residues. The DNA of the CDR3 is TGTGCCAGCTCACCACCGGTGGGGGATCGTACTGAAGCTTTCTTT. It specifies CASSPPVGDRTEAFF.

This sequence joins TRBV5-1 and TRBJ2-1; 9 positions match TRBD1. Looked up from germline, CDR1 is SGHRS and CDR2 is YFSETQ. This CDR3 has 15 amino acids. V shed 7 bases, J shed 4 bases, and the junction held 9 bases outside the gene matches. CDR3 DNA: TGCGCCAGCGGGGGCCCAGGGACAGGGTACAATGAGCAGTTCTTC. The encoded protein is CASGGPGTGYNEQFF.

The chain carries TRBV20-1 and TRBJ2-1; D gene unclear. The V gene's germline CDR1 is DFQATT and CDR2 SNEGSKA (reference sequence). Deletions cut 0 bases from V and 7 bases from J, with 4 bases between. The CDR3 runs to 11 residues. The CDR3 coding sequence is TGCAGTGCTAGAGAGTTGAATGAGCAGTTCTTC. Protein: CSARELNEQFF.

This clonotype was picked up many times. J is TRBJ1-2 and V is TRBV30, with no clear D. Germline values: CDR1 GTSNPN, CDR2 SVGIG (reference sequence). CDR3 length: 11 amino acids. V dropped 5 bases and J dropped 2 bases, with 6 bases sitting between them. CDR3 residues: CAWGRNYGYTF. The CDR3 bases are TGTGCCTGGGGTCGGAACTATGGCTACACCTTC.

There are many counts of this clonotype. The chain is built from TRBV15 and TRBJ1-1; D is undetermined. This CDR3 comprises 11 residues. Germline V gene data show CDR1 as LNHNV and CDR2 as YYDKDF (reference sequence). With 8 bases removed from V and 7 bases from J, the gap between germline ends came to 11 bases. In DNA, the CDR3 is TGTGCCACCGCCTTCCTAGGTGAAGCTTTCTTT. This sequence encodes CATAFLGEAFF.

This clonotype was detected a few times. The rearrangement links TRBV5-1 to TRBJ2-5, with a possible D match to TRBD1 (5 bases). Germline lookup yields CDR1 SGHRS and CDR2 YFSETQ. The CDR3 is made up of 14 amino acids. Trimming left V 0 bases short and J 2 bases short, with 8 bases between. The CDR3 DNA is TGCGCCAGCAGCTTGGTGACAGCTCAAGAGACCCAGTACTTC. Protein sequence: CASSLVTAQETQYF.

This clonotype has more than one count but fewer than ten. V is TRBV27 and J is TRBJ2-7; 10 bases are a match to TRBD2. V trimming: 7 bases; J trimming: 0 bases; junction bases outside the gene matches: 6. The CDR3 runs to 15 residues. Germline lookup yields CDR1 MNHEY and CDR2 SMNVEV (reference sequence). In DNA form, the CDR3 reads TGTGCCAGCAACATCCGGACTAGCGGCTCCTACGAGCAGTACTTC. Its translation is CASNIRTSGSYEQYF.

V gene TRBV19 combines with J gene TRBJ1-2; D unresolved. V lost 5 bases to trimming and J lost 0 bases, with 7 bases between them. The CDR3 extends over 13 amino acids. Germline V gene data show CDR1 as LNHDA and CDR2 as SQIVND (reference sequence). CDR3 in amino acids: CASSDTANYGYTF. The CDR3 DNA follows: TGTGCCAGTAGTGACACCGCTAACTATGGCTACACCTTC.

Many counts were recorded for this clonotype. The chain's CDR3 is CASSYSLTVIEAFF. CDR3 nucleotide sequence: TGTGCCAGCAGTTACTCACTAACAGTTATCGAAGCTTTCTTT. The chain joins TRBV6-5 to TRBJ1-1, with D unclear. Germline V lookup: CDR1 MNHEY, CDR2 SVGAGI. Trimming took 0 bases from V and 8 from J, leaving 13 bases between them. The CDR3 runs 14 residues.

This clonotype was counted many times. The CDR3 DNA reads as TGTGCCAGCAGCTTAACAGGCGGGAGCTCCTACAATGAGCAGTTCTTC. It specifies CASSLTGGSSYNEQFF. The chain combines TRBV11-2 with TRBJ2-1, with 7 bases matching TRBD2. V was clipped by 2 bases and J by 0 bases; unmatched bases: 4. The CDR3 loop spans 16 amino acids. The germline V gene has CDR1 SGHAT and CDR2 FQNNGV.

This clonotype was observed a handful of times. The chain joins TRBV20-1 to TRBJ2-2; no clear D gene. Germline-derived CDR1 and CDR2 are DFQATT and SNEGSKA (reference sequence). V was cut by 5 bases and J by 8 bases, with 12 bases left in between. The CDR3 is 12 amino acids. DNA for the CDR3: TGCAGTGCTGAAAGAAACCGTGGGGAGCTGTTTTTT. Protein sequence: CSAERNRGELFF.

This clonotype was seen ten or more times. The rearrangement uses TRBV27 and TRBJ2-5; 9 bases match TRBD2. Per germline, CDR1 MNHEY and CDR2 SMNVEV (reference sequence). Unmatched junction bases numbered 9, after V lost 5 bases and J lost 5 bases. The CDR3 loop spans 15 amino acids. CDR3 bases: TGTGCCAGCAGTCCACGGGCGGGAGGGATGGAGACCCAGTACTTC. It translates to CASSPRAGGMETQYF.

There are many counts of this clonotype. The J gene is TRBJ2-1, the V gene TRBV29-1; tentative D call: TRBD2 (5 bases). CDR1 is SQVTM and CDR2 is ANQGSEA in the germline V gene. The CDR3 consists of 11 residues. V lost 6 bases to trimming and J lost 7 bases, with 10 bases between them. Written as DNA, the CDR3 is TGCAGCGTGGATAGCGAAAATGAGCAGTTCTTC. This codes for CSVDSENEQFF.

This clonotype was seen more than once but under ten times. The rearrangement uses TRBV5-4 and TRBJ2-2; TRBD1 is a possible D gene (6 bases). This CDR3 contains 12 residues. Germline lookup yields CDR1 SGHNT and CDR2 YYREEE (reference sequence). With 2 bases removed from V and 9 bases from J, the gap between germline ends came to 8 bases. This CDR3 reads CASSFQGWELFF. The DNA of the CDR3 is TGTGCCAGCAGCTTTCAGGGGTGGGAGCTGTTTTTT.

In this sample, this clonotype turned up once. A clone one base away is much larger, so this may be a read error. The rearrangement links TRBV7-9 to TRBJ2-7; D possibly matches TRBD1 or TRBD2 (5 bases each). The CDR3 contains 13 residues. Trimming took off 5 bases at V and 6 bases at J, with 14 bases between the two ends. CDR1 is SEHNR, CDR2 FQNEAQ, per germline (reference sequence). CDR3 nucleotides: TGTGCCAGCAGCCGGGACGCCTTCTGCGAGCAGTACTTC. Its protein is CASSRDAFCEQYF.

This clonotype was seen ten or more times. The V and J genes are TRBV2 and TRBJ2-7; a weak D match, TRBD1 (5 bases). The ends were cut back, 2 bases at V and 3 bases at J, with 11 bases in the middle. Germline CDR1 is SNHLY and CDR2 is FYNNEI. This CDR3 is 14 amino acids long. CDR3 amino acids: CASSEFDSFYEQYF. CDR3 DNA: TGTGCCAGCAGTGAATTCGACAGCTTCTACGAGCAGTACTTC.

This clonotype was seen a handful of times. V gene TRBV7-9 combines with J gene TRBJ1-2; D ambiguous. CDR3 length: 14 amino acids. The V end was cut by 2 bases, the J end by 4 bases, with 11 bases between. Germline lookup yields CDR1 SEHNR and CDR2 FQNEAQ (reference sequence). In nucleotides, the CDR3 is TGTGCCAGCAGCTTAACGGGTTTGGCCTATGGCTACACCTTC. Residues: CASSLTGLAYGYTF.

This clonotype has a handful of counts. This may come from a read error, since a much larger clone is one base off. The gene calls are TRBV28 and TRBJ2-7; 10 nucleotides line up with TRBD1. Trimming cost V 6 bases and J 6 bases; bases outside gene matches: 8. The germline gives CDR1 MDHEN, CDR2 SYDVKM. The CDR3 is 14 residues long. CDR3 DNA: TGTGCCAGCAGCCGGGACAGGGGAGTCTGCGAGCAGTACTTC. It specifies CASSRDRGVCEQYF.

This chain uses TRBV7-3 with TRBJ2-3, with 7 bases fitting TRBD2. This CDR3 has 14 amino acids. Per germline, CDR1 SGHTA and CDR2 FQGTGA. V lost 5 bases and J lost 2; bases outside the gene matches: 4. CDR3 residues: CASSPLADTDTQYF. The DNA for the CDR3 is TGTGCCAGCAGCCCTCTAGCGGACACAGATACGCAGTATTTT. Variable domain in full (rest from reference TRBV7-3 and TRBJ2-3): GAGVSQTPSNKVTEKGKYVELRCDPISGHTALYWYRQSLGQGPEFLIYFQGTGAADDSGLPNDRFFAVRPEGSVSTLKIQRTERGDSAVYLCASSPLADTDTQYFGPGTRLTVL.

The table lists this clonotype with a few counts. The chain is built from TRBV27 and TRBJ2-7; TRBD2 aligns across 9 bases. The germline CDR1 and CDR2 sequences are MNHEY and SMNVEV (reference sequence). V gave up 11 bases and J gave up 2 bases; unmatched junction bases: 10. The CDR3 runs 14 residues. The CDR3 protein is CAGGLREGAYEQYF. CDR3 in DNA: TGTGCCGGGGGATTGCGGGAGGGTGCCTACGAGCAGTACTTC.

This clonotype appeared many times. J is TRBJ2-5 and V is TRBV7-9; 8 nucleotides line up with TRBD2. The J segment lost 5 bases and the V segment lost 2 bases, leaving 10 bases of the junction unmatched. This CDR3 has 16 amino acids. Germline V CDR1 and CDR2: SEHNR, FQNEAQ (reference sequence). CDR3: CASSLWTGGPQETQYF. CDR3 coding DNA: TGTGCCAGCAGCTTATGGACGGGAGGGCCTCAGGAGACCCAGTACTTC.

This clonotype appeared many times. This chain connects TRBV11-3 to TRBJ1-2; a weak D match, TRBD1 (5 bases). The length of the CDR3 is 16 residues. Germline values: CDR1 SGHNT, CDR2 YENEEA. Trimming took 2 bases from V and 2 from J, leaving 15 bases between them. For the CDR3, the DNA is TGTGCCAGCAGCTTACGAGGGGCGAGAGGAAACTATGGCTACACCTTC. Protein product: CASSLRGARGNYGYTF.

This clonotype appeared a few times. The V gene is TRBV27, the J gene TRBJ1-4, with 8 bases fitting TRBD1. In germline, CDR1 is MNHEY, CDR2 SMNVEV (reference sequence). Trimming removed 5 bases from V and 6 bases from J; junction bases left unmatched: 23. This CDR3 has 20 residues. The CDR3 reads CASSLRAPGQGFRWDEKLFF. The CDR3 nucleotides read TGTGCCAGCAGTCTCCGCGCTCCTGGACAGGGTTTCCGTTGGGATGAAAAACTGTTTTTT.

The chain combines TRBV28 with TRBJ2-2; a possible D gene is TRBD1 (5 bases). V was cut by 3 bases and J by 8 bases, with 13 bases left in between. The length of the CDR3 is 14 residues. Germline CDR1 reads MDHEN; CDR2 reads SYDVKM. DNA of the CDR3: TGTGCCAGCAGTTTGACAGATTTCACGGGGGAGCTGTTTTTT. Translating gives CASSLTDFTGELFF.

The rearrangement joins TRBV18 to TRBJ2-1; maybe TRBD2 (8 bases). This CDR3 is built from 16 residues. Germline V gene sequence: CDR1 KGHSH, CDR2 LQKENI. V was shortened by 6 bases and J by 6 bases, with 21 bases between the two germline ends. CDR3 residues: CASSARGDRALNEQFF. In DNA form, the CDR3 reads TGTGCCAGCTCTGCGCGGGGGGACAGAGCTCTCAATGAGCAGTTCTTC.

This clonotype was found many times. The chain is built from TRBV5-1 and TRBJ2-2, with 8 bases fitting TRBD2. The CDR3 runs to 16 residues. In germline, CDR1 is SGHRS, CDR2 YFSETQ. Trimming removed 4 bases from V and 3 bases from J; junction bases left unmatched: 8. CDR3 loop: CASSPSGSSHTGELFF. The CDR3 coding sequence is TGCGCCAGCAGCCCGAGCGGGAGTAGCCACACCGGGGAGCTGTTTTTT.